One and the same sample provided the 13 T cell receptor beta chains below, sequenced in a study of T cell responses to AZD1222 COVID-19 vaccine. The repertoire was sequenced with immunoSEQ multiplex PCR; TCRdb's copy has only in-frame clones and lacks some. Of 95,000 to 120,000 clones listed, about 87% are singletons. Sequencing was performed on peripheral blood, taken 28 days after the second AZD1222 dose. All receptors come from an adult who received the AZD1222 COVID-19 vaccine.

The rearrangement links TRBV4-3 to TRBJ1-4; D not certain. Trimming removed 2 bases from V and 5 bases from J, with 12 bases in between. CDR3 length equals 15 residues. Germline CDR1 and CDR2: LGHNA and YSLEER. DNA for the CDR3: TGCGCCAGCAGCCAAAAGTTCGACGGAAATGAAAAACTGTTTTTT. Its translation: CASSQKFDGNEKLFF.

V and J are TRBV13 and TRBJ1-1; a possible D gene is TRBD1 (5 bases). The V and J ends lost 5 bases and 1 base respectively, with 11 bases between them. This CDR3 has 14 residues. From germline, CDR1 is PRHDT and CDR2 FYEKMQ (reference sequence). The CDR3 spells CASSGKQENTEAFF. Written as DNA, the CDR3 is TGTGCCAGCAGCGGGAAACAGGAGAACACTGAAGCTTTCTTT.

The chain employs TRBV11-3 and TRBJ1-2; the D is unclear. V lost 5 bases and J 4 bases, leaving 20 bases between the germline ends. Germline lookup yields CDR1 SGHNT and CDR2 YENEEA. The CDR3 loop spans 16 amino acids. The DNA for the CDR3 is TGTGCCAGCAGCCAGTACCGCGAGGGTAGGGTCTATGGCTACACCTTC. It translates to CASSQYREGRVYGYTF.

This chain joins TRBV9 and TRBJ1-5; the match to TRBD1 covers 7 bases. Trimming cost V 3 bases and J 0 bases; bases outside gene matches: 18. CDR3 length: 20 residues. From germline, CDR1 is SGDLS and CDR2 YYNGEE. The CDR3 here is CASSEGQTGPPSYSNQPQHF. CDR3 nucleotide sequence: TGTGCCAGCAGCGAAGGTCAGACAGGGCCTCCATCCTATAGCAATCAGCCCCAGCATTTT.

This chain links TRBV7-9 with TRBJ2-5, with a tentative D call TRBD2 (5 bases). Deletions cut 4 bases from V and 5 bases from J, with 11 bases between. The germline gives CDR1 SEHNR, CDR2 FQNEAQ (reference sequence). This CDR3 has 13 residues. The CDR3 reads CASSSGSRETQYF. CDR3 coding DNA: TGTGCCAGCAGCTCGGGATCGAGGGAGACCCAGTACTTC.

This rearrangement joins TRBV4-1 to TRBJ1-4, with D possibly TRBD1 on 5 matching bases. V lost 4 bases and J 0 bases, leaving 12 bases between the germline ends. The CDR3 length is 16 residues. CDR1 is MGHRA and CDR2 is YSYEKL in the germline V gene. This CDR3 reads CASSPTDTATNEKLFF. The CDR3 DNA reads as TGCGCCAGCAGCCCAACGGACACCGCAACTAATGAAAAACTGTTTTTT.

The J gene is TRBJ1-4, the V gene TRBV2; D unresolved. V was shortened by 4 bases and J by 6 bases, with 3 bases between the two germline ends. CDR1 SNHLY and CDR2 FYNNEI come from the germline V gene. There are 11 residues in the CDR3. The CDR3: CASSADEKLFF. DNA for the CDR3: TGTGCCAGCAGTGCGGATGAAAAACTGTTTTTT.

This clone was detected a few times. J is TRBJ2-5 and V is TRBV2, with D perhaps TRBD1 (6 bases). The V gene's germline CDR1 is SNHLY and CDR2 FYNNEI. The CDR3 contains 14 residues. Trimming cost V 5 bases and J 2 bases, with 12 bases left between them. For the CDR3, the DNA is TGTGCCAGCAGTTGGTTGGGGGCACAAGAGACCCAGTACTTC. Its translation: CASSWLGAQETQYF.

The chain joins TRBV9 to TRBJ1-2, with D maybe TRBD1 (6 bases). V dropped 1 base and J dropped 6 bases, with 10 bases sitting between them. This CDR3 contains 13 residues. Per germline, CDR1 SGDLS and CDR2 YYNGEE. CDR3 region: CASSVQGKDGYTF. Written as DNA, the CDR3 is TGTGCCAGCAGCGTACAGGGGAAGGATGGCTACACCTTC. Supplemented by reference TRBV9 and TRBJ1-2, the full variable domain reads DSGVTQTPKHLITATGQRVTLRCSPRSGDLSVYWYQQSLDQGLQFLIQYYNGEERAKGNILERFSAQQFPDLHSELNLSSLELGDSALYFCASSVQGKDGYTFGSGTRLTVV.

J is TRBJ2-4 and V is TRBV11-3; no firm D call. CDR1 and CDR2 (germline): SGHNT, YENEEA. This CDR3 has 16 residues. The V end was cut by 5 bases, the J end by 6 bases, with 20 bases between. The CDR3 here is CASSRLTPPTLNIQYF. In nucleotides, the CDR3 is TGTGCCAGCAGCCGACTGACTCCACCGACCCTAAACATTCAGTACTTC. Together with reference TRBV11-3 and TRBJ2-4, the CDR3 gives the full variable domain: EAGVVQSPRYKIIEKKQPVAFWCNPISGHNTLYWYLQNLGQGPELLIRYENEEAVDDSQLPKDRFSAERLKGVDSTLKIQPAELGDSAVYLCASSRLTPPTLNIQYFGAGTRLSVL.

The chain combines TRBV20-1 with TRBJ2-5; 11 bases are shared with TRBD2. Germline values: CDR1 DFQATT, CDR2 SNEGSKA (reference sequence). This CDR3 has 13 residues. V shed 3 bases, J shed 3 bases, and the junction held 0 bases outside the gene matches. Here the CDR3 reads CSASSGGEETQYF. In nucleotides, the CDR3 is TGCAGTGCTAGTAGCGGGGGGGAAGAGACCCAGTACTTC.

V and J are TRBV5-1 and TRBJ1-6; D remains ambiguous. CDR1 and CDR2 from the germline V gene are SGHRS and YFSETQ. This CDR3 has 16 amino acids. V was trimmed by 4 bases and J by 4 bases, leaving 15 bases between them. The DNA of the CDR3 is TGCGCCAGCAGCCCACGAGCCGGGGTTTATAATTCACCCCTCCACTTT. Its protein is CASSPRAGVYNSPLHF. The whole variable domain, remainder taken from reference TRBV5-1 and TRBJ1-6, is KAGVTQTPRYLIKTRGQQVTLSCSPISGHRSVSWYQQTPGQGLQFLFEYFSETQRNKGNFPGRFSGRQFSNSRSEMNVSTLELGDSALYLCASSPRAGVYNSPLHFGNGTRLTVT.

CDR3 sequence reads: CASRGQETQYF. Written as DNA, the CDR3 is TGTGCCAGCAGGGGCCAAGAGACCCAGTACTTC. The genes are TRBV7-8 and TRBJ2-5; D unclear. V was trimmed by 6 bases and J by 1 base, leaving 3 bases between them. The CDR3 covers 11 residues. Germline V gene data show CDR1 as SGHVS and CDR2 as FQNEAQ.